The sequence of this T cell receptor beta chain was determined in a study of response to subunit inactivated influenza vaccine. TCRdb reanalysed the RT-PCR reads using MiXCR and keeps one entry per CDR3 protein. The table has approximately 500,000 distinct CDR3 sequences, less than 25% seen once. The CDR3 runs 14 residues. Trimming pared 8 bases from V and 6 bases from J, leaving 17 bases between. Per the germline V gene, CDR1 is LGHDT and CDR2 is YNNKEL (reference sequence). The sample was also linked to a second study, of T cells expressing NK-cell markers. From that study: Synthesis of TCR beta cDNA relied on 5'RACE template switching carrying UMIs.

The chain links TRBV3-1 to TRBJ2-1; D possibly uses TRBD1 or TRBD2 (5 bases each). The source material was CD4+ T cells sorted from PBMCs, sampled approximately 13 days after vaccination. The TCR comes from a man aged 50-60 years who received an inactivated influenza vaccine. The CDR3 loop reads CASGGLPVANEQFF. In nucleotides, the CDR3 is TGTGCCAGCGGGGGTCTGCCCGTGGCCAATGAGCAGTTCTTC.